This T cell receptor beta chain was observed in a study of blood T cells in healthy people across ages. Together with a sample-barcoded 5' primer, a J-beta primer mix was included in a second PCR lasting roughly 6 to 12 cycles. TCRdb processed the 5' RACE reads anew with MiXCR; each CDR3 protein has one entry. This table has hundreds of thousands of distinct CDR3 sequences, about 51% appearing once. In its sample, this clonotype was seen many times. Its antigen is undetermined. This CDR3 region has 15 residues. V lost 3 bases and J lost 4, with 13 bases in between. Germline V gene lookup returns CDR1 SEHNR and CDR2 FQNEAQ (reference sequence). General study results and limits: Unsorted PBMC material precluded a definitive naive versus antigen-experienced comparison.

The sequenced sample consisted of blood. The sequence came from an elderly woman in good health. The chain combines TRBV7-9 with TRBJ2-1; D is tentatively TRBD1 or TRBD2 (5 bases each). The CDR3 loop is CASSFSGAAYNEQFF. CDR3 DNA sequence: TGTGCCAGCAGCTTCTCCGGGGCGGCATACAATGAGCAGTTCTTC.